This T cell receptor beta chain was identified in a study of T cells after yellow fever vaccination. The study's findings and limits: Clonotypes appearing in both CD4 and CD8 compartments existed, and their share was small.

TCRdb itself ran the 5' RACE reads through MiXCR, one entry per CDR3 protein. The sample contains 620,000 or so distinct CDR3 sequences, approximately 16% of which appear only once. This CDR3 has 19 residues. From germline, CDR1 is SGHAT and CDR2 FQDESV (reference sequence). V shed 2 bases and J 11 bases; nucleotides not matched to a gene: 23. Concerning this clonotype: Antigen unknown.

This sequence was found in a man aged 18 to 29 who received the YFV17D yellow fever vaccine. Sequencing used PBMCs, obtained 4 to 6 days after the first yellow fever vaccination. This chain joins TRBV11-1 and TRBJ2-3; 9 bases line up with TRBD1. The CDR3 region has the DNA TGTGCCAGCAGCTTATTCTCCAGGGCTTCCGGGACAGGGATGACAAGGCAGTATTTT. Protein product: CASSLFSRASGTGMTRQYF.